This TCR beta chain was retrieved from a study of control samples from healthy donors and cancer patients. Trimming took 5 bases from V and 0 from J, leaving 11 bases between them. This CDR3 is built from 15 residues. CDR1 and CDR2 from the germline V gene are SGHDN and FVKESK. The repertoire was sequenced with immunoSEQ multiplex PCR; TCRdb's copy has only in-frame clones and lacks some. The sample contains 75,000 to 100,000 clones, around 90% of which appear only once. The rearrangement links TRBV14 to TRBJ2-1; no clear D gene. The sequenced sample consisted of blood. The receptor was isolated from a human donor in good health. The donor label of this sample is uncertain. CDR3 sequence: CASSYTDSSYNEQFF. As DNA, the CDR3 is TGTGCCAGCAGCTATACAGATAGCTCCTACAATGAGCAGTTCTTC.